This T cell receptor beta chain is drawn from a study of blood T cell repertoires in COVID-19. Study-wide background: The study drew acute and convalescent COVID-19 samples from the United States, Italy and Spain.

This clone was observed a few times. V was trimmed by 4 bases and J by 0 bases, leaving 11 bases between them. The CDR3 is made up of 16 amino acids. Germline assignment: CDR1 KGHDR and CDR2 SFDVKD. Methods used by the authors: How many nucleated cells were present was estimated from reference gene primer amplification. Some clones are missing from TCRdb's copy, which holds only in-frame ones; the method was immunoSEQ multiplex PCR. Clonal size and the V and J genes are those of that table, whereas D and trimming came from the DNA. Of about 86,000 clones in the sample, roughly three quarters were seen once.

Material for sequencing was peripheral blood. The V call is TRBV24-1, the J call TRBJ2-2, with a weak D call TRBD1 (5 bases). The clonotype comes from a man between 65 and 85 years old with acute or convalescent COVID-19. CDR3 in amino acids: CATSDVRQTNTGELFF. The DNA of the CDR3 is TGTGCCACCAGTGACGTTAGACAGACGAACACCGGGGAGCTGTTTTTT.